These T cell receptor beta chains were read from a single sample in a study of T cell responses to AZD1222 COVID-19 vaccine. The protocol was immunoSEQ multiplex PCR, while the TCRdb copy is restricted to in-frame clones and leaves out a portion. Of 240,000 or so clones listed, about 92% are singletons. Sequenced material: peripheral blood, taken on day 0 of AZD1222 vaccination. Receptor source: an adult in good health. CDR3s include the opening cysteine and the closing phenylalanine or tryptophan. The order of the fields is clone size, J gene, V gene, D gene, CDR3 protein, CDR3 DNA. The D gene is left open where the match is weak. Where a row states a size, it is once, few, many or the class of an expanded clone; other rows omit it.

>.|TRBJ2-5|TRBV7-9|.
CASSLPRETQYF
TGTGCCAGCAGCTTACCCCGAGAGACCCAGTACTTC
>few|TRBJ1-3|TRBV28|.
CASSPGVSGNTIYF
TGTGCCAGCAGCCCGGGGGTCTCTGGAAACACCATATATTTT
>.|TRBJ1-2|TRBV5-4|TRBD1
CASSHRDRGSGYTF
TGTGCCAGCAGCCACCGGGACAGGGGGTCTGGCTACACCTTC
>.|TRBJ1-2|TRBV27|.
CASSPEGAGSLGGYTF
TGTGCCAGCAGCCCGGAAGGAGCCGGGTCCCTAGGAGGCTACACCTTC
>.|TRBJ2-1|TRBV5-1|.
CASSLDGLNNEQFF
TGCGCCAGCAGCTTGGATGGGCTTAACAATGAGCAGTTCTTC
>.|TRBJ1-1|TRBV7-9|.
CASSSSGRNTEAFF
TGTGCCAGCAGCTCCTCGGGGAGGAACACTGAAGCTTTCTTT
>.|TRBJ1-3|TRBV10-3|.
CAITQGPSSGNTIYF
TGTGCCATCACCCAAGGGCCGAGCTCTGGAAACACCATATATTTT
>.|TRBJ1-1|TRBV13|.
CASSLVGGRNTEAFF
TGTGCCAGCAGCTTAGTGGGGGGGCGGAACACTGAAGCTTTCTTT
>.|TRBJ1-1|TRBV9|TRBD1
CASSVGPGQGQDTEAFF
TGTGCCAGCAGCGTAGGTCCCGGACAGGGTCAGGACACTGAAGCTTTCTTT
>.|TRBJ2-1|TRBV6-6|TRBD1
CASSFDRGLYEQFF
TGTGCCAGCAGTTTCGACAGGGGGCTCTATGAGCAGTTCTTC
>few|TRBJ1-1|TRBV29-1|.
CSATRGEAFF
TGCAGCGCTACAAGGGGGGAAGCTTTCTTT
>.|TRBJ1-3|TRBV19|.
CASSTTSVSGNTIYF
TGTGCCAGTAGTACGACGTCGGTCAGCGGAAACACCATATATTTT
>.|TRBJ2-1|TRBV7-2|TRBD2
CASSLGLAGEQFF
TGTGCCAGCAGCTTAGGACTAGCGGGAGAACAGTTCTTC
>.|TRBJ2-7|TRBV27|.
CASSLSKGDQPYEQYF
TGTGCCAGCAGTTTATCAAAGGGGGACCAACCTTACGAGCAGTACTTC
>.|TRBJ2-3|TRBV6-2/TRBV6-3|.
CASSYEPTTDTQYF
TGTGCCAGCAGTTACGAGCCTACCACAGATACGCAGTATTTT
>.|TRBJ1-1|TRBV9|.
CASSVIPPQGGTEAFF
TGTGCCAGCAGCGTAATACCCCCCCAGGGTGGGACTGAAGCTTTCTTT
>.|TRBJ2-7|TRBV28|.
CASSLGRSYEQYF
TGTGCCAGCAGTTTGGGCCGATCCTACGAGCAGTACTTC